This TCR beta chain originates from a study of Ad26.COV2.S vaccination and SARS-CoV-2 variants. Notes on the study in general: Similar non-spike TCR breadth was observed in recipients of vaccine and of placebo.

This clone appeared a single time. Its antigen is unknown. The V gene end was trimmed by 5 bases and the J gene end by 1 base; junction bases not matched to a gene: 7. Germline assignment: CDR1 MNHEY and CDR2 SMNVEV (reference sequence). The CDR3 runs 16 residues. The data were produced by immunoSEQ multiplex PCR, yet TCRdb's version contains in-frame clones alone and is incomplete. The sample consists of around 140,000 clones, 86% of them appearing once. The chain recombines TRBV27 with TRBJ1-2; TRBD1 matches 10 bases. This receptor was obtained from a human donor who had recovered from COVID-19. The sequenced sample was peripheral blood, obtained after recovery from COVID-19. Here the CDR3 reads CASSITGTGDNYGYTF. The CDR3 bases are TGTGCCAGCAGTATAACCGGGACAGGGGATAACTATGGCTACACCTTC.